Shown below are 22 T cell receptor beta chains from a single sample sequenced in a study of T cell responses to AZD1222 COVID-19 vaccine. TCRdb's table, derived via immunoSEQ multiplex PCR, lists solely in-frame clones and lacks some. Among about 150,000 clones listed, roughly 90% were seen once. The sequenced sample was peripheral blood, obtained 28 days after the second AZD1222 dose. These receptors were obtained from an adult who received the AZD1222 COVID-19 vaccine.

V and J are TRBV10-3 and TRBJ2-6; 8 bases map to TRBD1. The CDR3 is 18 residues long. V lost 3 bases to trimming and J lost 0 bases; unmatched junction nucleotides: 7. Germline CDR1 is ENHRY and CDR2 is SYGVKD. CDR3 bases: TGTGCCATCAGTGATGGGGGACAGGCCTACTCTGGGGCCAACGTCCTGACTTTC. Protein sequence: CAISDGGQAYSGANVLTF.

CDR3 coding DNA: TGTGCCACCAGTGACCCCCTAAGTGAAAAACTGTTTTTT. It is translated as CATSDPLSEKLFF. The chain employs TRBV24-1 and TRBJ1-4, with D unresolved. Trimming took 4 bases from V and 7 from J, leaving 9 bases between them. The CDR3 consists of 13 residues. Germline V gene lookup returns CDR1 KGHDR and CDR2 SFDVKD.

V gene TRBV7-2 combines with J gene TRBJ1-6; D perhaps matches TRBD1 (6 bases). CDR3 length: 16 amino acids. CDR1 SGHTA and CDR2 FQGNSA come from the germline V gene. Trimming cost V 2 bases and J 10 bases, with 18 bases left between them. DNA of the CDR3: TGTGCCAGCAGCTTAAAGGGGGGCGGTTTAGGATCACCCCTCCACTTT. This encodes CASSLKGGGLGSPLHF.

The chain employs TRBV4-3 and TRBJ1-1; D not certain. V was cut by 1 base and J by 11 bases, with 8 bases left in between. Per the germline V gene, CDR1 is LGHNA and CDR2 is YSLEER. This CDR3 comprises 11 residues. For the CDR3, the DNA is TGCGCCAGCAGCCAAGGAGGCACGGCTTTCTTT. Its translation is CASSQGGTAFF.

This clone was observed a single time. CDR3 DNA: TGTGCCAGCAGTCCGACTAGCGGGGTTGGGTACCAAGAGACCCAGTACTTC. It encodes CASSPTSGVGYQETQYF. The V call is TRBV6-6, the J call TRBJ2-5; 11 bases agree with TRBD2. Germline V gene lookup returns CDR1 MNHNY and CDR2 SVGAGI (reference sequence). J lost 0 bases, V lost 5 bases, and 8 bases had no gene match. This CDR3 contains 17 residues.

The chain joins TRBV27 to TRBJ2-1; TRBD2 might be the D (6 bases). This CDR3 contains 15 residues. Germline-derived CDR1 and CDR2 are MNHEY and SMNVEV (reference sequence). The V end lost 1 base, the J end lost 2 bases, and 9 bases lay between the germline ends. The CDR3 coding sequence is TGTGCCAGCAGTTTATTAGCGGCTACCTACAATGAGCAGTTCTTC. Its protein product is CASSLLAATYNEQFF.

V gene TRBV5-1 combines with J gene TRBJ2-7; 8 bases line up with TRBD2. The V and J ends lost 0 bases and 1 base, in that order; junction bases with no gene match: 6. Germline CDR1 reads SGHRS; CDR2 reads YFSETQ. This CDR3 is 16 amino acids long. CDR3 DNA: TGCGCCAGCAGCTTGGGGGCTAGCGGGCCTTCCTACGAGCAGTACTTC. This gives the protein CASSLGASGPSYEQYF. Complete variable domain (other parts from reference TRBV5-1 and TRBJ2-7): KAGVTQTPRYLIKTRGQQVTLSCSPISGHRSVSWYQQTPGQGLQFLFEYFSETQRNKGNFPGRFSGRQFSNSRSEMNVSTLELGDSALYLCASSLGASGPSYEQYFGPGTRLTVT.

The V and J genes are TRBV6-5 and TRBJ1-2, with D possibly matching TRBD1 (6 bases). The CDR3 length is 14 residues. V was trimmed by 9 bases and J by 7 bases, leaving 21 bases between them. Germline CDR1 MNHEY, CDR2 SVGAGI. The CDR3 DNA reads TGTGCCAGTGTAACAGGGTACCCCCAATTTGGCTACACCTTC. This gives the protein CASVTGYPQFGYTF.

The chain uses TRBV29-1 and TRBJ2-2, with 8 positions matching TRBD1. The CDR3 loop spans 13 amino acids. Germline loops: CDR1 SQVTM, CDR2 ANQGSEA. V trimming: 4 bases; J trimming: 8 bases; junction bases outside the gene matches: 6. The CDR3 loop is CSVGQGSAGELFF. The CDR3 coding sequence is TGCAGCGTTGGACAGGGGTCCGCTGGGGAGCTGTTTTTT.

The chain links TRBV9 to TRBJ1-2; 8 positions agree with TRBD1. Germline CDR1 SGDLS, CDR2 YYNGEE. The CDR3 is 15 residues long. The V and J ends lost 0 bases and 1 base, in that order; junction bases with no gene match: 2. CDR3 sequence reads: CASSVGQGINYGYTF. The CDR3 nucleotides read TGTGCCAGCAGCGTAGGACAGGGGATTAACTATGGCTACACCTTC.

The chain recombines TRBV7-9 with TRBJ2-1; TRBD2 is a possible D gene (6 bases). The CDR3 contains 13 residues. The V end lost 3 bases, the J end lost 5 bases, and 8 bases lay between the germline ends. The germline gives CDR1 SEHNR, CDR2 FQNEAQ (reference sequence). DNA of the CDR3: TGTGCCAGCAGCTTTTGGGAGGACAATGAGCAGTTCTTC. It specifies CASSFWEDNEQFF.

The chain combines TRBV9 with TRBJ1-2, with 9 positions matching TRBD1. Germline V gene lookup returns CDR1 SGDLS and CDR2 YYNGEE. The CDR3 covers 16 residues. J was trimmed by 6 bases and V by 4 bases; bases with no gene match: 13. The DNA for the CDR3 is TGTGCCAGCAGCCCTCAACCGGGACAGGGTTTCAATGGCTACACCTTC. This codes for CASSPQPGQGFNGYTF. The full variable domain, in which reference TRBV9 and TRBJ1-2 provide the parts outside the CDR3, is DSGVTQTPKHLITATGQRVTLRCSPRSGDLSVYWYQQSLDQGLQFLIQYYNGEERAKGNILERFSAQQFPDLHSELNLSSLELGDSALYFCASSPQPGQGFNGYTFGSGTRLTVV.

CDR3 sequence (DNA): TGCGCCAGCAGTGAGCGTTCGGGAGAGGCCAGGGAATACAATGAGCAGTTCTTC. It yields the protein CASSERSGEAREYNEQFF. The V and J genes are TRBV10-1 and TRBJ2-1, with a tentative D call TRBD2 (6 bases). Trimming removed 2 bases at V and 4 bases at J, with 21 bases between. The CDR3 length is 18 residues. Looked up from germline, CDR1 is WNHNN and CDR2 is SYGVQD (reference sequence).

This rearrangement joins TRBV6-6 to TRBJ2-7, with D maybe TRBD1 (5 bases). The germline V gene has CDR1 MNHNY and CDR2 SVGAGI (reference sequence). The length of the CDR3 is 15 residues. Trimming removed 4 bases at V and 3 bases at J, with 16 bases between. CDR3 region: CASSSSADKNYEQYF. The DNA for the CDR3 is TGTGCCAGCAGTTCCTCCGCGGACAAAAACTACGAGCAGTACTTC.

The sample holds one count of this clone. The chain couples TRBV11-2 to TRBJ2-3; D remains ambiguous. With 1 base removed from V and 1 base from J, the gap between germline ends came to 12 bases. In germline, CDR1 is SGHAT, CDR2 FQNNGV. There are 16 residues in the CDR3. CDR3: CASSLGPGLGTDTQYF. CDR3 DNA: TGTGCCAGCAGCTTAGGTCCAGGTCTAGGCACAGATACGCAGTATTTT.

The J gene is TRBJ2-5, the V gene TRBV3-1 (or the pseudogene TRBV3-2); D is ambiguous. The germline V and J ends were trimmed by 0 bases and 7 bases, with 12 bases remaining between them. CDR1 and CDR2 (germline): LGHDT, YNNKEL (reference sequence). The CDR3 has 14 amino acids. The CDR3 reads CASSQDAAARTQYF. The CDR3 DNA reads as TGTGCCAGCAGCCAAGACGCCGCGGCCAGGACCCAGTACTTC.

The V and J genes are TRBV2 and TRBJ2-7, with D perhaps assigned TRBD1 or TRBD2 (6 bases each). Germline CDR1 reads SNHLY; CDR2 reads FYNNEI. Trimming took 7 bases from V and 5 from J, leaving 18 bases between them. CDR3 length: 14 amino acids. CDR3 sequence: CASIQWRGDHEQYF. Here the CDR3 DNA reads TGTGCCAGCATCCAGTGGAGGGGGGACCACGAGCAGTACTTC.

This clone has just one count. V gene TRBV18 combines with J gene TRBJ2-1; no clear D. Per the germline V gene, CDR1 is KGHSH and CDR2 is LQKENI. The CDR3 is 12 residues long. V was pared by 5 bases and J by 2 bases, with 4 bases between. The CDR3 region is CASSAAYNEQFF. CDR3 in DNA: TGTGCCAGCTCAGCAGCCTACAATGAGCAGTTCTTC.

V gene TRBV19 combines with J gene TRBJ1-3; D perhaps matches TRBD1 (6 bases). V lost 9 bases, J lost 0 bases, and 9 bases lay in between. This CDR3 spans 13 amino acids. Germline V lookup: CDR1 LNHDA, CDR2 SQIVND (reference sequence). This chain's CDR3 is CASQGSSGNTIYF. The CDR3 region has the DNA TGTGCCAGCCAGGGGTCCTCTGGAAACACCATATATTTT.

The chain links TRBV6-1 to TRBJ1-2, with 8 bases identical to TRBD1. The CDR3 has 15 residues. Germline CDR1 is MNHNS and CDR2 is SASEGT. The trim removed 2 bases at V and 2 bases at J, leaving 4 bases unmatched. CDR3 loop: CASSEPGQVNYGYTF. The CDR3 DNA reads TGTGCCAGCAGTGAACCGGGACAGGTGAACTATGGCTACACCTTC.

The chain couples TRBV18 to TRBJ1-1; 9 bases align to TRBD1. The CDR3 consists of 18 residues. The V gene end was trimmed by 6 bases and the J gene end by 0 bases; junction bases not matched to a gene: 14. Germline assignment: CDR1 KGHSH and CDR2 LQKENI. The CDR3 sequence: CASSYPGTGGVMNTEAFF. As DNA, the CDR3 is TGTGCCAGCTCCTACCCCGGAACAGGGGGCGTAATGAACACTGAAGCTTTCTTT.

V is TRBV30 and J is TRBJ1-1; TRBD1 is a possible D gene (5 bases). CDR3 length: 13 residues. Germline values: CDR1 GTSNPN, CDR2 SVGIG (reference sequence). Trimming shortened V by 4 bases and J by 5 bases, and 14 bases separated the two germline ends. CDR3 sequence: CAWNRGGGTEAFF. In DNA, the CDR3 is TGTGCCTGGAATCGGGGGGGTGGAACTGAAGCTTTCTTT.